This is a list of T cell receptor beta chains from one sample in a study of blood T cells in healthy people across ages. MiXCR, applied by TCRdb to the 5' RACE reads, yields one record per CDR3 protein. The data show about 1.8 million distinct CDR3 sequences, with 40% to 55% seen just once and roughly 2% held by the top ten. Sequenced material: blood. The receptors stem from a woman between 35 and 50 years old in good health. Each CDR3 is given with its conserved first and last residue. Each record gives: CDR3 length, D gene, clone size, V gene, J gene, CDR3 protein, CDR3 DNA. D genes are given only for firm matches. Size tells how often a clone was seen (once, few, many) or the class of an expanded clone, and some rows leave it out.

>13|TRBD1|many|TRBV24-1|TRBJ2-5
CATSGGGGETQYF
TGTGCCACCAGTGGAGGGGGCGGGGAGACCCAGTACTTC
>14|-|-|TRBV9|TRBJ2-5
CASSPRGTQETQYF
TGCGCCAGCAGCCCTCGGGGGACCCAAGAGACCCAGTACTTC
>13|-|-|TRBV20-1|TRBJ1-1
CSARGSLNTEAFF
TGCAGTGCTAGGGGGTCCTTGAACACTGAAGCTTTCTTT
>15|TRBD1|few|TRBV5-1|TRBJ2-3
CASSPRQGAVDTQYF
TGCGCCAGCAGCCCCAGACAGGGGGCTGTGGATACGCAGTATTTT
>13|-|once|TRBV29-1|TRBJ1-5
CSVRESRNQPQHF
TGCAGCGTGAGGGAGTCGCGCAATCAGCCCCAGCATTTT
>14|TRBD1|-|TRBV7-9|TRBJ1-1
CASSLDRRGRRAFF
TGTGCCAGCAGCTTAGATAGGAGGGGGCGCAGAGCTTTCTTT
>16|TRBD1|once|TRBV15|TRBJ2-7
CATSRGGRTGADEQYF
TGTGCCACCAGCAGAGGGGGACGGACAGGGGCCGACGAGCAGTACTTC
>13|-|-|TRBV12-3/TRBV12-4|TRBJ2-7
CASSYGNPNEQYF
TGTGCCAGCAGTTATGGGAACCCCAATGAGCAGTACTTC
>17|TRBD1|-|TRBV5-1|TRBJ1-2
CASRRRDRGPLDYGYTF
TGCGCCAGCAGGCGCAGGGACAGGGGGCCGTTAGACTATGGCTACACCTTC
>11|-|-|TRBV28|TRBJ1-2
CASRDNGGYTF
TGTGCCAGCAGGGACAACGGGGGCTACACCTTC
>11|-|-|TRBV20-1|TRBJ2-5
CSAKWRETQYF
TGCAGTGCTAAGTGGAGGGAGACCCAGTACTTC
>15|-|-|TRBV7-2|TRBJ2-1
CASSRRVTGGAEQFF
TGTGCCAGCAGCAGGAGGGTTACCGGCGGGGCTGAGCAGTTCTTC
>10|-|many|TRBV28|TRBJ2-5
CASGFRTQYF
TGTGCCAGCGGGTTTCGGACCCAGTACTTC
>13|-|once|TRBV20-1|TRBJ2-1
CSARAQGEGEQFF
TGCAGTGCTAGAGCACAGGGGGAGGGTGAGCAGTTCTTC
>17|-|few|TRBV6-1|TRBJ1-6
CASSRHLLGAYNSPLHF
TGTGCCAGCAGTCGCCACCTCCTTGGGGCCTATAATTCACCCCTCCACTTT
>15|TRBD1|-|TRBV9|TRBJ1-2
CASSTWGQGAGGYTF
TGTGCCAGCAGCACCTGGGGACAGGGGGCGGGTGGCTACACCTTC
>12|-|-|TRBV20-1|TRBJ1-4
CSATGSNEKLFF
TGCAGTGCTACCGGGAGTAATGAAAAACTGTTTTTT
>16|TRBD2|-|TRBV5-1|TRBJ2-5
CASSLEVSGSRETQYF
TGCGCCAGCAGCTTGGAAGTTAGCGGGTCGCGAGAGACCCAGTACTTC
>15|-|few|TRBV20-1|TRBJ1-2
CSASLTDYPNYGYTF
TGCAGTGCTAGTCTGACAGATTACCCTAACTATGGCTACACCTTC
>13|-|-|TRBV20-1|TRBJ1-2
CSARDTVGYGYTF
TGCAGTGCTAGAGACACCGTGGGCTATGGCTACACCTTC
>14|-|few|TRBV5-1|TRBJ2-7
CASSLVDSPYEQYF
TGCGCCAGCAGCTTGGTGGACAGCCCCTACGAGCAGTACTTC
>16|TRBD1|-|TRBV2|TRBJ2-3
CASSATGGGSTDTQYF
TGTGCCAGCAGCGCGACAGGGGGCGGGAGCACAGATACGCAGTATTTT
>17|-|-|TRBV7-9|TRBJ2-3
CASSLSGRSDNTDTQYF
TGTGCCAGCAGCTTATCTGGTCGGTCGGACAACACAGATACGCAGTATTTT
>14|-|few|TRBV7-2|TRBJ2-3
CASSLTVLPDTQYF
TGTGCCAGCAGCTTAACAGTACTCCCCGATACGCAGTATTTT
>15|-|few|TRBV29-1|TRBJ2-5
CSVPGGSAGWETQYF
TGCAGCGTACCCGGCGGCAGCGCGGGTTGGGAGACCCAGTACTTC
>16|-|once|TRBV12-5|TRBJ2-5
CASGLARAGPVETQYF
TGTGCTAGTGGTTTGGCCCGCGCTGGGCCTGTGGAGACCCAGTACTTC
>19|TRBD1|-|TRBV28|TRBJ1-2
CASSFPVRRSGQGNYGYTF
TGTGCCAGCAGTTTCCCTGTGAGGAGGTCGGGACAGGGGAACTATGGCTACACCTTC
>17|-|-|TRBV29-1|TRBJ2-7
CSVEDRSGGTTSYEQYF
TGCAGCGTTGAAGATAGAAGTGGCGGCACTACTTCCTACGAGCAGTACTTC
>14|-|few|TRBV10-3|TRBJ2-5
CAISPSTTTETQYF
TGTGCCATCAGTCCATCGACGACCACGGAGACCCAGTACTTC
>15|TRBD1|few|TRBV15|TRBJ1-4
CATSGSTGGDEKLFF
TGTGCCACCAGCGGATCGACAGGGGGGGATGAAAAACTGTTTTTT
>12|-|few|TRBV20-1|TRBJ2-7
CSATSGVREQYF
TGCAGTGCTACCTCGGGGGTACGGGAGCAGTACTTC
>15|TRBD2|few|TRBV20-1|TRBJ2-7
CSARITSGGIYEQYF
TGCAGTGCTAGGATAACTAGCGGGGGGATCTACGAGCAGTACTTC
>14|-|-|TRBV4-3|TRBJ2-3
CASSQSESLGTQYF
TGCGCCAGCAGCCAAAGTGAAAGTCTGGGTACGCAGTATTTT
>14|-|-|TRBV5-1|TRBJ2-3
CASKEGHSTDTQYF
TGCGCCAGCAAGGAAGGTCACAGCACAGATACGCAGTATTTT
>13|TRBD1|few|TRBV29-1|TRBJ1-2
CSVDRTGGHGYTF
TGCAGCGTAGATAGGACAGGGGGACATGGCTACACCTTC
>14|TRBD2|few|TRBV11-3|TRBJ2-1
CASGTSGAYNEQFF
TGTGCCAGCGGCACTAGCGGGGCCTACAATGAGCAGTTCTTC
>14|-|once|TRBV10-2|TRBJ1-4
CASSESWVNEKLFF
TGCGCCAGCAGTGAGTCGTGGGTCAATGAAAAACTGTTTTTT
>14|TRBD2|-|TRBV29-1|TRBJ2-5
CSVDLAGALGTQYF
TGCAGCGTTGACCTAGCGGGGGCTTTAGGGACCCAGTACTTC
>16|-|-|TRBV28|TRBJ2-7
CASSGVRDSSYNEQYF
TGTGCCAGCAGCGGGGTACGGGACTCTTCCTACAATGAGCAGTACTTC
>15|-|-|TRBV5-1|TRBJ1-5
CASSPMGGADQPQHF
TGCGCCAGCAGCCCTATGGGGGGAGCGGATCAGCCCCAGCATTTT
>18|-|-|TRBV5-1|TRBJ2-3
CASSYVMSAGGSTDTQYF
TGCGCCAGCAGCTACGTAATGTCCGCCGGGGGTAGCACAGATACGCAGTATTTT
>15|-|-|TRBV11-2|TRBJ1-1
CASSSPDGGLTEAFF
TGTGCCAGCAGCTCCCCCGATGGGGGTCTCACTGAAGCTTTCTTT
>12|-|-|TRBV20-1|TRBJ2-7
CSARDAAYEQYF
TGCAGTGCTAGGGACGCAGCCTACGAGCAGTACTTC
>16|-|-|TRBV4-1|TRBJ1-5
CASSQEVGYSNQPQHF
TGCGCCAGCAGCCAAGAGGTCGGCTATAGCAATCAGCCCCAGCATTTT
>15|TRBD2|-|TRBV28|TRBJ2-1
CASSNLAGIYNEQFF
TGTGCCAGCAGCAACCTAGCGGGGATATACAATGAGCAGTTCTTC